These 20 T cell receptor beta chains share one sample of origin, sequenced in a study of brain T cells in children with intractable seizures. Time point noted: blood from clinic visit 5 months post-surgery; TSC patient then seizure free. The assay was immunoSEQ multiplex PCR, and TCRdb's table has in-frame clones only and misses some. The sample has a few hundred thousand clones, over 90% seen once; the top ten hold 4.5% to 7%. The sequenced sample was peripheral blood, obtained more than 4 months after surgery. The receptor set was obtained from a boy under two years old with tuberous sclerosis and intractable seizures.

The chain joins TRBV25-1 to TRBJ1-2; 8 bases are a match to TRBD1. V lost 4 bases to trimming and J lost 8 bases; unmatched junction nucleotides: 9. Germline V lookup: CDR1 MGHDK, CDR2 SYGVNS. The CDR3 is made up of 14 amino acids. The CDR3: CASSAIQGVEGYTF. The CDR3 coding sequence is TGTGCCAGCAGTGCCATACAGGGGGTAGAAGGCTACACCTTC.

The J gene is TRBJ2-6, the V gene TRBV7-6; D unclear. The CDR3 length is 14 residues. CDR1 SGHVS and CDR2 FNYEAQ come from the germline V gene. Trimming took 2 bases from V and 2 from J, leaving 4 bases between them. This CDR3 is CASSLSAGANVLTF. CDR3 nucleotides: TGTGCCAGCAGCTTAAGTGCTGGGGCCAACGTCCTGACTTTC.

V usage is TRBV30 and J usage is TRBJ1-1; no clear D. This CDR3 spans 12 amino acids. CDR1 and CDR2 (germline): GTSNPN, SVGIG (reference sequence). Deletions cut 4 bases from V and 0 bases from J, with 6 bases between. CDR3 nucleotides: TGTGCCTGGATTGAGGTGAACACTGAAGCTTTCTTT. This sequence encodes CAWIEVNTEAFF.

The chain uses TRBV9 and TRBJ2-7, with TRBD2 identical over 9 bases. This CDR3 region has 14 residues. CDR1 and CDR2 from the germline V gene are SGDLS and YYNGEE. Trimming cost V 2 bases and J 5 bases; bases outside gene matches: 5. CDR3 nucleotides: TGTGCCAGCAGCGTTGGGACTAGCCCCCACGAGCAGTACTTC. It yields the protein CASSVGTSPHEQYF. Filled out from reference TRBV9 and TRBJ2-7, the complete variable domain reads DSGVTQTPKHLITATGQRVTLRCSPRSGDLSVYWYQQSLDQGLQFLIQYYNGEERAKGNILERFSAQQFPDLHSELNLSSLELGDSALYFCASSVGTSPHEQYFGPGTRLTVT.

V usage is TRBV29-1 and J usage is TRBJ1-2, with 11 bases that match TRBD1. This CDR3 is 13 amino acids long. V was clipped by 7 bases and J by 6 bases; unmatched bases: 7. Germline V gene data show CDR1 as SQVTM and CDR2 as ANQGSEA. The CDR3 nucleotides are TGCAGCGCCGACGGACAGGGGGCCGATGGCTACACCTTC. It codes for CSADGQGADGYTF.

DNA of the CDR3: TGTGCCACCAGTGATTTGACTAGCAGCGCATACAATGAGCAGTTCTTC. Its protein is CATSDLTSSAYNEQFF. The chain combines TRBV24-1 with TRBJ2-1; a weak D match, TRBD2 (6 bases). The CDR3 spans 16 residues. The germline gives CDR1 KGHDR, CDR2 SFDVKD. The V and J ends lost 0 bases and 4 bases respectively, with 12 bases between them.

The CDR3 loop reads CAWNIDRDYGYTF. CDR3 nucleotide sequence: TGTGCCTGGAACATCGACAGAGACTATGGCTACACCTTC. The V and J genes are TRBV30 and TRBJ1-2; tentative D call: TRBD1 (5 bases). The CDR3 is 13 residues long. V was shortened by 4 bases and J by 3 bases, with 12 bases between the two germline ends. Germline V gives CDR1 GTSNPN, CDR2 SVGIG (reference sequence).

The chain employs TRBV4-1 and TRBJ1-2, with 8 nucleotides matching TRBD1. V was pared by 1 base and J by 5 bases, with 9 bases of the junction left unmatched. Germline CDR1 and CDR2: MGHRA and YSYEKL. This CDR3 contains 16 residues. The CDR3 DNA reads as TGCGCCAGCAGCCAAGTAGGACAGGGTCAGTCGTATGGCTACACCTTC. This sequence encodes CASSQVGQGQSYGYTF.

This sequence joins TRBV30 and TRBJ2-3, with no clear D. The V gene lost 0 bases and the J gene lost 2 bases, with 6 bases spanning the gap. Germline CDR1 reads GTSNPN; CDR2 reads SVGIG (reference sequence). The CDR3 has 13 amino acids. The CDR3 here is CAWSVPATDTQYF. The CDR3 coding sequence is TGTGCCTGGAGTGTACCGGCCACAGATACGCAGTATTTT.

The chain uses TRBV5-8 and TRBJ2-7, with 7 bases matching TRBD2. Per the germline V gene, CDR1 is SGHTS and CDR2 is YDEGEE. CDR3 length equals 17 residues. Trimming removed 4 bases from V and 2 bases from J; junction bases left unmatched: 15. The CDR3 reads CASSHLSLAVPTYEQYF. The CDR3 nucleotides are TGTGCCAGCAGCCACTTAAGCCTAGCGGTTCCTACCTACGAGCAGTACTTC.

The chain recombines TRBV5-8 with TRBJ2-1, with 15 bases lining up with TRBD2. This CDR3 is 16 amino acids long. The V and J ends lost 0 bases and 8 bases, in that order; junction bases with no gene match: 3. Looked up from germline, CDR1 is SGHTS and CDR2 is YDEGEE. CDR3 coding DNA: TGTGCCAGCAGCTTGGTGGGACTAGCGGGAGGCGATGAGCAGTTCTTC. Amino acids: CASSLVGLAGGDEQFF.

The V and J genes are TRBV21-1 and TRBJ1-3; the DNA was not compared with TRBD1, the D call given in the table. TRBV21-1 is annotated as a pseudogene. The CDR3 runs to 15 residues. The CDR3 loop reads CASSASRYSGNTIYF. In DNA form, the CDR3 reads TGTGCCAGCAGCGCATCCAGGTACTCTGGAAACACCATATATTTT.

This chain connects TRBV30 to TRBJ2-7; the match to TRBD1 covers 9 bases. Germline V CDR1 and CDR2: GTSNPN, SVGIG (reference sequence). CDR3 length: 15 amino acids. Trimming removed 5 bases from V and 7 bases from J; junction bases left unmatched: 15. DNA for the CDR3: TGTGCCTGGGAAACTACCGGACAGGGGAGTGGGGAGCAGTACTTC. Translated: CAWETTGQGSGEQYF.

The V call is TRBV25-1, the J call TRBJ1-1; possible D gene TRBD1, 5 bases. The CDR3 loop spans 14 amino acids. Germline V lookup: CDR1 MGHDK, CDR2 SYGVNS. The germline V and J ends were trimmed by 4 bases and 4 bases, with 13 bases remaining between them. The CDR3, as DNA: TGTGCCAGCAGTGCCTTAAAGGGGTCCACTGAAGCTTTCTTT. This encodes CASSALKGSTEAFF.

The CDR3 region is CASSLSGSNSPLHF. The DNA of the CDR3 is TGTGCCAGCAGCTTGTCAGGGAGTAATTCACCCCTCCACTTT. The V and J genes are TRBV7-9 and TRBJ1-6; weak D call: TRBD1 (5 bases). Trimming removed 3 bases from V and 6 bases from J, with 9 bases in between. CDR3 length: 14 amino acids. Germline CDR1 reads SEHNR; CDR2 reads FQNEAQ (reference sequence). The whole variable domain, remainder taken from reference TRBV7-9 and TRBJ1-6, is DTGVSQNPRHKITKRGQNVTFRCDPISEHNRLYWYRQTLGQGPEFLTYFQNEAQLEKSRLLSDRFSAERPKGSFSTLEIQRTEQGDSAMYLCASSLSGSNSPLHFGNGTRLTVT.

The V call is TRBV9, the J call TRBJ1-1; 7 positions match TRBD1. There are 17 residues in the CDR3. CDR1 is SGDLS and CDR2 is YYNGEE in the germline V gene. V trimming: 3 bases; J trimming: 1 base; junction bases outside the gene matches: 12. In nucleotides, the CDR3 is TGTGCCAGCAGCGGTTACAGGGGCCGGGGTGGGAACACTGAAGCTTTCTTT. It encodes CASSGYRGRGGNTEAFF. Drawing the rest from reference TRBV9 and TRBJ1-1, the complete variable domain is DSGVTQTPKHLITATGQRVTLRCSPRSGDLSVYWYQQSLDQGLQFLIQYYNGEERAKGNILERFSAQQFPDLHSELNLSSLELGDSALYFCASSGYRGRGGNTEAFFGQGTRLTVV.

The chain is built from TRBV24-1 and TRBJ1-2, with a weak D call TRBD1 (5 bases). CDR3 length: 14 residues. Germline CDR1 is KGHDR and CDR2 is SFDVKD. Trimming removed 5 bases at V and 4 bases at J, with 13 bases between. This chain's CDR3 is CATSGTGTAYGYTF. CDR3 bases: TGTGCCACCAGTGGAACCGGGACGGCCTATGGCTACACCTTC.

This clone was counted once. This chain links TRBV30 with TRBJ2-3; D may be TRBD1 (5 bases). Trimming left V 4 bases short and J 1 base short, with 12 bases between. Germline lookup yields CDR1 GTSNPN and CDR2 SVGIG (reference sequence). CDR3 size: 14 residues. The CDR3 sequence is CAWTQGHRTDTQYF. The CDR3 DNA is TGTGCCTGGACCCAGGGTCATCGCACAGATACGCAGTATTTT.

V gene TRBV30 combines with J gene TRBJ2-3; 7 nucleotides align to TRBD2. Germline lookup yields CDR1 GTSNPN and CDR2 SVGIG (reference sequence). CDR3 length equals 15 residues. The J segment lost 0 bases and the V segment lost 6 bases, leaving 9 bases of the junction unmatched. The CDR3 here is CACSTGTTSTDTQYF. In DNA, the CDR3 is TGTGCCTGTTCGACCGGGACTACTAGCACAGATACGCAGTATTTT. Full variable domain (rest looked up from reference TRBV30 and TRBJ2-3): SQTIHQWPATLVQPVGSPLSLECTVEGTSNPNLYWYRQAAGRGLQLLFYSVGIGQISSEVPQNLSASRPQDRQFILSSKKLLLSDSGFYLCACSTGTTSTDTQYFGPGTRLTVL.

The chain recombines TRBV24-1 with TRBJ1-2, with 9 bases lining up with TRBD1. Germline CDR1 is KGHDR and CDR2 is SFDVKD. V lost 3 bases to trimming and J lost 4 bases; unmatched junction nucleotides: 5. The CDR3 is 15 residues long. The CDR3 bases are TGTGCCACCAGTGATCTGACAGGGGGTAGCTATGGCTACACCTTC. Its protein product is CATSDLTGGSYGYTF.